These 6 T cell receptor beta chains came from one sample sequenced in a study of T cell clonotyping in hematopoietic cell transplantation. Only in-frame clones appear in the TCRdb table, and some are missing; sequencing was by immunoSEQ multiplex PCR. The repertoire holds about 8,000 clones, 81% seen once, with under 5% in the top ten. The sequencing here drew on peripheral blood mononuclear cells, taken 180 days after allogeneic stem cell transplant. All receptors come from a female patient between 50 and 59 years old who had an allogeneic stem cell transplant from an unrelated donor, so the T cells may come from the graft donor. Some clones in this sample may be carry-over from other donors' samples.

The chain uses TRBV4-2 and TRBJ1-1; D remains unclear. Trimming took off 3 bases at V and 1 base at J, with 9 bases between the two ends. This CDR3 spans 14 amino acids. Germline V gene data show CDR1 as LGHNA and CDR2 as YNFKEQ. CDR3 protein: CASSQDRQNTEAFF. The CDR3 DNA follows: TGTGCCAGCAGCCAGGATAGACAGAACACTGAAGCTTTCTTT.

To note about this clone: Its ends do not fully match the called genes, so a read error is possible. The V and J genes are TRBV19 and TRBJ2-7; D ambiguous. The CDR3 has 14 residues. Germline V gives CDR1 LNHDA, CDR2 SQIVND (reference sequence). The CDR3 is CASSIGLNSYEKYF. The CDR3, as DNA: TGTGCCAGTAGTATTGGATTAAACTCCTACGAGAAGTACTTC.

The rearrangement links TRBV11-2 to TRBJ1-2, with a weak D call TRBD1 (6 bases). The V gene's germline CDR1 is SGHAT and CDR2 FQNNGV. V lost 5 bases to trimming and J lost 5 bases, with 9 bases between them. The CDR3 has 12 residues. CDR3 nucleotide sequence: TGTGCCAGCAGCCCAGGGACATATGGCTACACCTTC. Protein product: CASSPGTYGYTF. Filled out from reference TRBV11-2 and TRBJ1-2, the complete variable domain reads EAGVAQSPRYKIIEKRQSVAFWCNPISGHATLYWYQQILGQGPKLLIQFQNNGVVDDSQLPKDRFSAERLKGVDSTLKIQPAKLEDSAVYLCASSPGTYGYTFGSGTRLTVV.

The rearrangement links TRBV6-4 to TRBJ2-2, with D uncertain. V was pared by 2 bases and J by 0 bases, with 1 base between. Germline CDR1 and CDR2: MRHNA and SNTAGT. CDR3 length equals 13 residues. CDR3 DNA sequence: TGTGCCAGCAGTGACACGAACACCGGGGAGCTGTTTTTT. Protein: CASSDTNTGELFF.

The chain uses TRBV9 and TRBJ2-2; TRBD2 matches at 8 bases. This CDR3 region has 16 residues. The germline V gene has CDR1 SGDLS and CDR2 YYNGEE. J was trimmed by 4 bases and V by 0 bases; bases with no gene match: 5. The CDR3 region has the DNA TGTGCCAGCAGCGTAGCGGGGGGGCTCGGCACCGGGGAGCTGTTTTTT. Its translation: CASSVAGGLGTGELFF.

The chain recombines TRBV30 with TRBJ1-6; D is undetermined. Trimming removed 4 bases from V and 5 bases from J, with 9 bases in between. This CDR3 contains 13 residues. Germline CDR1 is GTSNPN and CDR2 is SVGIG (reference sequence). The CDR3 DNA reads TGTGCCTGGAACTCGCTAGATAATTCACCCCTCCACTTT. The encoded protein is CAWNSLDNSPLHF. Variable domain in full (rest from reference TRBV30 and TRBJ1-6): SQTIHQWPATLVQPVGSPLSLECTVEGTSNPNLYWYRQAAGRGLQLLFYSVGIGQISSEVPQNLSASRPQDRQFILSSKKLLLSDSGFYLCAWNSLDNSPLHFGNGTRLTVT.